The rows below give T cell receptor beta chains drawn from one sample of a study of blood T cell repertoires in COVID-19. Assay used: immunoSEQ multiplex PCR; TCRdb lists only in-frame clones, some missing. The sample has around 250,000 clones, roughly 84% seen once. The specimen was peripheral blood. These receptors all come from a woman between 35 and 50 years old who had recovered from COVID-19. The CDR3 runs from the conserved cysteine through the conserved F or W. The D gene is left open where the match is weak. The size of a clone is reported for some rows only, either as once, few or many, or as a class for expanded clones.

D gene,V gene,J gene,clone size,CDR3 protein,CDR3 DNA
NA,TRBV6-2/TRBV6-3,TRBJ2-1,NA,CASSLHRYNEQFF,TGTGCCAGCAGCTTACACAGATACAATGAGCAGTTCTTC
NA,TRBV10-2,TRBJ1-6,NA,CASGEGRGKGFYNSPLHF,TGCGCCAGCGGGGAGGGCAGGGGTAAAGGGTTCTATAATTCACCCCTCCACTTT
NA,TRBV5-1,TRBJ2-7,NA,CASSLAAGFAYEQYF,TGCGCCAGCAGCTTGGCCGCGGGTTTCGCTTACGAGCAGTACTTC
TRBD1,TRBV5-1,TRBJ2-2,NA,CASSGTGDTGELFF,TGCGCCAGCAGCGGAACAGGGGACACCGGGGAGCTGTTTTTT
TRBD1,TRBV11-2,TRBJ1-6,NA,CASSPRQGNLSPLHF,TGTGCCAGCAGCCCCCGACAGGGAAATCTTTCACCCCTCCACTTT
NA,TRBV18,TRBJ2-7,NA,CASSIPGTFTYEQYF,TGTGCCAGCTCAATTCCGGGAACTTTTACCTACGAGCAGTACTTC
TRBD1,TRBV28,TRBJ1-4,NA,CASSPMTGEWEKLFF,TGTGCCAGCAGTCCCATGACAGGGGAGTGGGAAAAACTGTTTTTT
TRBD1,TRBV18,TRBJ2-6,many,CASQDRGTGANVLTF,TGTGCCAGCCAAGACAGGGGGACTGGGGCCAACGTCCTGACTTTC
NA,TRBV5-1,TRBJ2-5,NA,CASSLAGTGEETQYF,TGCGCCAGCAGCTTGGCAGGAACGGGGGAAGAGACCCAGTACTTC
NA,TRBV11-3,TRBJ2-3,NA,CASSLGIPWDTGADTQYF,TGTGCCAGCAGCTTAGGAATTCCTTGGGATACGGGGGCAGATACGCAGTATTTT
NA,TRBV6-5,TRBJ1-6,few,CASSFLTGAYSPLHF,TGTGCCAGCAGTTTCCTGACAGGAGCGTATTCACCCCTCCACTTT
TRBD1,TRBV30,TRBJ2-7,NA,CAWTPGQGYEQYF,TGTGCCTGGACCCCGGGACAGGGTTACGAGCAGTACTTC
NA,TRBV14,TRBJ2-2,NA,CASSLQITGELFF,TGTGCTAGCAGCCTGCAGATCACCGGGGAGCTGTTTTTT
NA,TRBV19,TRBJ2-1,NA,CASSRERFRSYNEQFF,TGTGCCAGTAGCCGAGAACGCTTCCGCTCCTACAATGAGCAGTTCTTC
TRBD2,TRBV29-1,TRBJ2-1,NA,CSVDQRGLAGLYNEQFF,TGCAGCGTTGACCAAAGGGGACTAGCGGGGCTCTACAATGAGCAGTTCTTC
TRBD2,TRBV9,TRBJ2-2,NA,CASSVGGGAYSGELFF,TGTGCCAGCAGCGTAGGCGGGGGGGCCTATTCTGGGGAGCTGTTTTTT
NA,TRBV11-2,TRBJ1-3,few,CASSGRRAGNTIYF,TGTGCCAGCAGTGGGAGGAGGGCTGGAAACACCATATATTTT
TRBD2,TRBV5-1,TRBJ2-3,NA,CASSSGGGGDTQYF,TGCGCCAGCAGCTCGGGTGGGGGAGGGGATACGCAGTATTTT
NA,TRBV6-2/TRBV6-3,TRBJ1-1,once,CASSYAQIEAFF,TGTGCCAGCAGTTACGCTCAGATTGAAGCTTTCTTT
TRBD1,TRBV30,TRBJ1-6,NA,CAWKPHGTGVSPLHF,TGTGCCTGGAAACCCCACGGGACAGGGGTATCACCCCTCCACTTT